The clone carrying this T cell receptor (beta chain) was found many times. No antigen is known for it. This specimen comes from a study of T cells after yellow fever vaccination. The CDR3 runs 15 residues. Germline CDR1 reads LGHNA; CDR2 reads YNFKEQ. V was cut by 1 base and J by 0 bases, with 7 bases left in between. General study results and limits: Abundant clonotypes from the bulk population could get into FACS-sorted repertoires as contaminants.

TCRdb redid the calling of the 5' RACE reads with MiXCR, one entry per CDR3 protein. The top ten clones hold approximately 18% of a sample with more than 200,000 distinct CDR3 sequences, 3.6% of them seen once. Material: PBMCs, obtained 15 days after the yellow fever booster vaccination. This sequence was found in a man between 18 and 29 years old who received the YFV17D yellow fever vaccine. The chain employs TRBV4-2 and TRBJ1-5; D not certain. In nucleotides, the CDR3 is TGTGCCAGCAGCCAAGTATTCCTTAGCAATCAGCCCCAGCATTTT. It codes for CASSQVFLSNQPQHF.